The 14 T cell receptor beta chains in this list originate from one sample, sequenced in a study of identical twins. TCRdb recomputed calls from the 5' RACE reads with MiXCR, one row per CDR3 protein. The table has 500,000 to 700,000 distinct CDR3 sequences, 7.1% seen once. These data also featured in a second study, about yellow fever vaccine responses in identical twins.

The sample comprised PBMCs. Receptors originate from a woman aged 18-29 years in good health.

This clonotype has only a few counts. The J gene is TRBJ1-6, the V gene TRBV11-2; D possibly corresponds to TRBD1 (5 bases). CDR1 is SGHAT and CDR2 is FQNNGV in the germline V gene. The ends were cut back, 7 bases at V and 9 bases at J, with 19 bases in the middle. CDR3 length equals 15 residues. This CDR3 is CASTGGGSGSSPLHF. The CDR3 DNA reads TGTGCCAGCACCGGTGGGGGGAGCGGTAGTTCACCCCTCCACTTT.

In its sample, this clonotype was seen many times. CDR3 sequence reads: CASSPPRGFNIQYF. CDR3 DNA: TGTGCCAGCAGTCCCCCCAGGGGTTTCAACATTCAGTACTTC. The V and J genes are TRBV12-3 or TRBV12-4 and TRBJ2-4, with a weak D call TRBD1 (6 bases). The ends were cut back, 5 bases at V and 7 bases at J, with 15 bases in the middle. The CDR3 runs to 14 residues.

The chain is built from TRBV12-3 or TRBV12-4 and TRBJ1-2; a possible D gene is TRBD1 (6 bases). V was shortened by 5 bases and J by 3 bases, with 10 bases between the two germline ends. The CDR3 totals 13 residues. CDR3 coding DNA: TGTGCCAGCAGTCCACAGGGTTACTATGGCTACACCTTC. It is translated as CASSPQGYYGYTF.

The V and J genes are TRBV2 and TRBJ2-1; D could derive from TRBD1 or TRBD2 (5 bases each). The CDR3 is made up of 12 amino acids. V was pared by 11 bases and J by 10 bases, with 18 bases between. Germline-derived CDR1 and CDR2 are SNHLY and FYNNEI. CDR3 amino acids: CASPGPPKEQFF. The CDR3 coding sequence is TGTGCCTCTCCGGGACCCCCGAAAGAGCAGTTCTTC.

CDR3 protein: CASSILDSTGEQYF. CDR3 sequence (DNA): TGTGCCAGTAGTATTCTAGACAGTACGGGTGAGCAGTACTTC. The gene calls are TRBV19 and TRBJ2-7, with D possibly being TRBD1 (5 bases). Germline loops: CDR1 LNHDA, CDR2 SQIVND (reference sequence). V was shortened by 3 bases and J by 7 bases, with 16 bases between the two germline ends. The CDR3 totals 14 residues.

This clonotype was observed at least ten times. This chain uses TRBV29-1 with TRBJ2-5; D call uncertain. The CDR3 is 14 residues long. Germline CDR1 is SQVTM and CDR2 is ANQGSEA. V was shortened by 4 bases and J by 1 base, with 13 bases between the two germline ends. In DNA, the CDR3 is TGCAGCGTTGTTCGGACGGTTTCCCAAGAGACCCAGTACTTC. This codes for CSVVRTVSQETQYF.

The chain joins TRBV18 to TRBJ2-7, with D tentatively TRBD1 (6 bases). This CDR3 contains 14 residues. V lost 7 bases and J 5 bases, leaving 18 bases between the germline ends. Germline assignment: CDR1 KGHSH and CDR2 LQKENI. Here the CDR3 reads CASLDRCPLHEQYV. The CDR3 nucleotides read TGTGCCAGCTTAGACAGGTGCCCTTTACACGAGCAGTACGTC.

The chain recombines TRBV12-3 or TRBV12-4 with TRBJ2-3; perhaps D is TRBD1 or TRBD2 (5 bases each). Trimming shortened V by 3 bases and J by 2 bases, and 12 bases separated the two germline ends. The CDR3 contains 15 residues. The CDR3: CASSLGPRYTDTQYF. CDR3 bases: TGTGCCAGCAGTTTGGGACCGCGGTACACAGATACGCAGTATTTT.

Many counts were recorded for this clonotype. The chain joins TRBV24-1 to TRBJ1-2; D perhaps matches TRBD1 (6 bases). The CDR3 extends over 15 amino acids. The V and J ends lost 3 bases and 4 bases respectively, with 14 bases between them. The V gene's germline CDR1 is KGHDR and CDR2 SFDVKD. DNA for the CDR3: TGTGCCACCAGTGATAGGGGACACGACCTCTATGGCTACACCTTC. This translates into CATSDRGHDLYGYTF.

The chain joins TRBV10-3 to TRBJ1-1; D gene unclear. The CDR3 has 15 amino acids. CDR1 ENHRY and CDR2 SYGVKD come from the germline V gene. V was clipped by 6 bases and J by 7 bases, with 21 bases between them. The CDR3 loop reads CAIRHGDGVKGEAFF. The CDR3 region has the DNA TGTGCCATCAGGCACGGGGATGGGGTGAAAGGTGAAGCTTTCTTT.

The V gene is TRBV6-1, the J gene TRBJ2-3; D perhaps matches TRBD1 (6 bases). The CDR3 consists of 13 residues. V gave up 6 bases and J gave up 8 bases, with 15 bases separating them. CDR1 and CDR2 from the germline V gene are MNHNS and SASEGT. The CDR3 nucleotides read TGTGCCAGCAGGAACTACAGGGATGTTACGCAGTATTTT. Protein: CASRNYRDVTQYF.

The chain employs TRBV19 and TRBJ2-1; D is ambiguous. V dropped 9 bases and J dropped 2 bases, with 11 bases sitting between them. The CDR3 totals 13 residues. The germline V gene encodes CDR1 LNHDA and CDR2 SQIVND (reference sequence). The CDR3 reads CASGPTAYNEQFF. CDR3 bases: TGTGCCAGCGGACCTACCGCCTACAATGAGCAGTTCTTC.

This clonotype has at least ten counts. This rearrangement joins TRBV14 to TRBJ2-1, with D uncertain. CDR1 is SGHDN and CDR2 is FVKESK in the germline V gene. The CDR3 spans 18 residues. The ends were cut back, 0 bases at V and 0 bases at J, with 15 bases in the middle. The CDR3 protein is CASSQDSPSFSSYNEQFF. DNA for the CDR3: TGTGCCAGCAGCCAAGATTCGCCATCCTTTAGCTCCTACAATGAGCAGTTCTTC.

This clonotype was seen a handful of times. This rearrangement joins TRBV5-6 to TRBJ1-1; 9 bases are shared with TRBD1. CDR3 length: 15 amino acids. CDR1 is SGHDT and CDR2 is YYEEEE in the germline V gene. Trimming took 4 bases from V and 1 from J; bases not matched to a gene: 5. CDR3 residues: CASSLRQGGNTEAFF. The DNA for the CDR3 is TGTGCCAGCAGCCTACGACAGGGGGGGAACACTGAAGCTTTCTTT.